Following are 29 T cell receptor beta chains from one sample sequenced in a study of post-analysis software for immune sequencing data. Antigen specificity for these receptors is unknown. Prepared TCR beta cDNA libraries contained unique molecular identifiers. Using its own MiXCR run on the PCR reads, TCRdb lists one record per CDR3 protein. This sample yields 650,000 to 850,000 distinct CDR3 sequences, of which under 70% are seen a single time; under 6% belongs to the top ten. Overall study results and limits: The study found TRBV5-6, TRBV5-1 and TRBV20-1 among a few TRBV segments more frequent in patients than controls.

Sequenced input: blood. Receptor source: a girl under 18 with multiple sclerosis.

This clonotype has just a few counts. The V call is TRBV7-9, the J call TRBJ2-6, with D unclear. The CDR3 is made up of 17 amino acids. V was clipped by 1 base and J by 4 bases, with 14 bases between them. The germline CDR1 and CDR2 sequences are SEHNR and FQNEAQ (reference sequence). The CDR3 bases are TGTGCCAGCAGCTTAGGTGGCATTCGGTCCGGGGCCAACGTCCTGACTTTC. It translates to CASSLGGIRSGANVLTF.

V usage is TRBV5-1 and J usage is TRBJ1-5, with TRBD1 as a possible D gene (5 bases). V gave up 2 bases and J gave up 5 bases, with 14 bases separating them. CDR1 is SGHRS, CDR2 YFSETQ, per germline. The CDR3 is 15 amino acids. The DNA of the CDR3 is TGCGCCAGCAGCTTCGGACGGGGAGGGGATCAGCCCCAGCATTTT. Its protein product is CASSFGRGGDQPQHF.

The V call is TRBV20-1, the J call TRBJ2-5; perhaps TRBD1 as D (6 bases). From germline, CDR1 is DFQATT and CDR2 SNEGSKA (reference sequence). With 5 bases removed from V and 2 bases from J, the gap between germline ends came to 12 bases. The CDR3 runs 13 residues. Here the CDR3 DNA reads TGCAGTGCTTGGGGACATTTTCAAGAGACCCAGTACTTC. Its protein is CSAWGHFQETQYF.

The rearrangement links TRBV6-4 to TRBJ2-5; D is perhaps TRBD1 (6 bases). Germline loops: CDR1 MRHNA, CDR2 SNTAGT. The length of the CDR3 is 13 residues. Trimming stripped 6 bases from V and 7 bases from J, with 15 bases between. The CDR3 sequence: CASSDSVGGTQYF. DNA for the CDR3: TGTGCCAGCAGCGACAGCGTAGGGGGGACCCAGTACTTC.

This clonotype was counted between two and nine times. The chain uses TRBV20-1 and TRBJ2-7, with TRBD1 identical over 8 bases. The ends lost 1 base at V and 2 bases at J; junction bases unmatched: 10. The CDR3 runs 16 residues. In germline, CDR1 is DFQATT, CDR2 SNEGSKA (reference sequence). The CDR3 coding sequence is TGCAGTGCTAGAGGCGATGGACAGGGAGTTACCTACGAGCAGTACTTC. Amino acid sequence: CSARGDGQGVTYEQYF.

The chain has TRBV4-1 and TRBJ2-5; a possible D gene is TRBD2 (6 bases). Germline values: CDR1 MGHRA, CDR2 YSYEKL. The CDR3 has 14 amino acids. Trimming removed 4 bases from V and 2 bases from J, with 11 bases in between. The CDR3 reads CASSPAGSQETQYF. DNA for the CDR3: TGCGCCAGCAGCCCCGCGGGAAGTCAAGAGACCCAGTACTTC.

This clonotype turned up a few times. This chain uses TRBV2 with TRBJ2-7; TRBD1 aligns across 10 bases. The CDR3 totals 14 residues. Per the germline V gene, CDR1 is SNHLY and CDR2 is FYNNEI. Losses at the gene ends were 6 bases for V and 3 bases for J; bases not matched to a gene: 5. Here the CDR3 DNA reads TGTGCCAGCAGAATGGGACAGGGGAACTACGAGCAGTACTTC. Amino acids: CASRMGQGNYEQYF. Complete variable domain (other parts from reference TRBV2 and TRBJ2-7): EPEVTQTPSHQVTQMGQEVILRCVPISNHLYFYWYRQILGQKVEFLVSFYNNEISEKSEIFDDQFSVERPDGSNFTLKIRSTKLEDSAMYFCASRMGQGNYEQYFGPGTRLTVT.

The chain couples TRBV12-3 or TRBV12-4 to TRBJ2-3; no clear D gene. The CDR3 has 13 amino acids. Trimming left V 6 bases short and J 4 bases short, with 11 bases between. CDR3 in amino acids: CASRSTVSDTQYF. The CDR3 nucleotides are TGTGCCAGCAGGTCCACAGTTTCAGATACGCAGTATTTT.

The chain links TRBV3-1 to TRBJ2-4; D gene unclear. The end of the DNA aligns better with TRBJ2-7, so the J call may be wrong. CDR1 is LGHDT and CDR2 is YNNKEL in the germline V gene (reference sequence). The CDR3 is made up of 15 amino acids. The CDR3 here is CASSRTNRDLVEQYF. The CDR3 nucleotides read TGTGCCAGCAGCCGGACCAACCGTGACCTTGTCGAGCAGTACTTC.

This clonotype was seen ten or more times. V usage is TRBV10-3 and J usage is TRBJ1-2; perhaps TRBD1 as D (5 bases). The CDR3 is 14 amino acids. Trimming removed 6 bases from V and 8 bases from J, with 19 bases in between. From germline, CDR1 is ENHRY and CDR2 SYGVKD. DNA of the CDR3: TGTGCCATCAGCACCGGGACCCCGGGAGGGGGCTACACCTTC. Translated: CAISTGTPGGGYTF.

V and J are TRBV5-1 and TRBJ2-3, with D perhaps matching TRBD2 (7 bases). Germline values: CDR1 SGHRS, CDR2 YFSETQ. Between the trimmed V and J ends, which lost 3 bases and 3 bases, there was a span of 17 bases. The CDR3 spans 16 residues. The CDR3 DNA sequence: TGCGCCAGCAGCTCAGGGGACTATGACCTTACAGATACGCAGTATTTT. Residues: CASSSGDYDLTDTQYF. The full variable domain, with the rest looked up from reference TRBV5-1 and TRBJ2-3, is KAGVTQTPRYLIKTRGQQVTLSCSPISGHRSVSWYQQTPGQGLQFLFEYFSETQRNKGNFPGRFSGRQFSNSRSEMNVSTLELGDSALYLCASSSGDYDLTDTQYFGPGTRLTVL.

This clonotype was counted between two and nine times. The chain carries TRBV3-1 and TRBJ1-2; D is perhaps TRBD1 (6 bases). Trimming took off 4 bases at V and 0 bases at J, with 18 bases between the two ends. Germline V CDR1 and CDR2: LGHDT, YNNKEL (reference sequence). The CDR3 is made up of 17 amino acids. For the CDR3, the DNA is TGTGCCAGCAGCCTGAGGGGGGGGCAGAAAGCTAACTATGGCTACACCTTC. This encodes CASSLRGGQKANYGYTF.

This clonotype was found once. This sequence joins TRBV7-9 and TRBJ1-2; D not resolved. With 2 bases removed from V and 2 bases from J, the gap between germline ends came to 12 bases. Germline CDR1 SEHNR, CDR2 FQNEAQ (reference sequence). The CDR3 sequence is 15 residues long. CDR3 sequence reads: CASSLIGNSNYGYTF. Here the CDR3 DNA reads TGTGCCAGCAGCTTAATCGGAAACTCCAACTATGGCTACACCTTC. The entire variable domain, with the rest obtained from reference TRBV7-9 and TRBJ1-2, is as follows: DTGVSQNPRHKITKRGQNVTFRCDPISEHNRLYWYRQTLGQGPEFLTYFQNEAQLEKSRLLSDRFSAERPKGSFSTLEIQRTEQGDSAMYLCASSLIGNSNYGYTFGSGTRLTVV.

This clonotype was detected only a few times. Written as DNA, the CDR3 is TGCGCCAGCAGCTTGGATTCAGGGAGCGTTTTTCGGGTCGGTGACCACGAGCAGTACTTC. This gives the protein CASSLDSGSVFRVGDHEQYF. The rearrangement links TRBV5-1 to TRBJ2-7, with D perhaps TRBD1 or TRBD2 (5 bases each). This CDR3 is 20 amino acids long. Per germline, CDR1 SGHRS and CDR2 YFSETQ. Trimming left V 0 bases short and J 5 bases short, with 30 bases between.

V gene TRBV6-6 combines with J gene TRBJ1-2; 7 nucleotides match TRBD1. From germline, CDR1 is MNHNY and CDR2 SVGAGI (reference sequence). The V and J ends lost 2 bases and 0 bases, in that order; junction bases with no gene match: 3. This CDR3 is 15 amino acids long. CDR3 residues: CASSYRQGTNYGYTF. The DNA for the CDR3 is TGTGCCAGCAGTTACCGACAGGGTACTAACTATGGCTACACCTTC.

The chain carries TRBV30 and TRBJ2-1; the D call may be TRBD1 or TRBD2 (5 bases each). Trimming took 1 base from V and 3 from J, leaving 10 bases between them. The V gene's germline CDR1 is GTSNPN and CDR2 SVGIG (reference sequence). This CDR3 has 14 residues. The CDR3 nucleotides read TGTGCCTGGAGTGGGTCGAGGGGCTACAATGAGCAGTTCTTC. It translates to CAWSGSRGYNEQFF.

This clonotype was recorded a few times. The V call is TRBV7-2, the J call TRBJ2-3; no clear D gene. Germline lookup yields CDR1 SGHTA and CDR2 FQGNSA. Trimming removed 0 bases from V and 4 bases from J, with 5 bases in between. This CDR3 is 13 amino acids long. This CDR3 reads CASSLARPDTQYF. Written as DNA, the CDR3 is TGTGCCAGCAGCTTAGCGCGACCAGATACGCAGTATTTT.

The genes are TRBV7-9 and TRBJ2-1; 7 bases agree with TRBD2. The V gene end was trimmed by 1 base and the J gene end by 5 bases; junction bases not matched to a gene: 8. There are 16 residues in the CDR3. CDR1 and CDR2 (germline): SEHNR, FQNEAQ (reference sequence). DNA of the CDR3: TGTGCCAGCAGCTTAGTATCGGGGACTACCCACAATGAGCAGTTCTTC. Translating it yields CASSLVSGTTHNEQFF.

This chain joins TRBV20-1 and TRBJ2-3; 11 nucleotides line up with TRBD2. The V and J ends lost 6 bases and 6 bases, in that order; junction bases with no gene match: 11. This CDR3 region has 15 residues. CDR1 is DFQATT and CDR2 is SNEGSKA in the germline V gene (reference sequence). The CDR3 DNA sequence: TGCAGTGCCTATAGCGGGAGGGCGATTTCGGATACGCAGTATTTT. This translates into CSAYSGRAISDTQYF.

The V gene is TRBV5-1, the J gene TRBJ2-1; 9 positions match TRBD1. The CDR3 loop spans 16 amino acids. The germline CDR1 and CDR2 sequences are SGHRS and YFSETQ. V gave up 1 base and J gave up 8 bases; unmatched junction bases: 10. The CDR3 coding sequence is TGCGCCAGCAGCTTGACGGACAGGGGATCCAGTCATGAGCAGTTCTTC. Its translation: CASSLTDRGSSHEQFF. The whole variable domain, filled in from reference TRBV5-1 and TRBJ2-1, reads KAGVTQTPRYLIKTRGQQVTLSCSPISGHRSVSWYQQTPGQGLQFLFEYFSETQRNKGNFPGRFSGRQFSNSRSEMNVSTLELGDSALYLCASSLTDRGSSHEQFFGPGTRLTVL.

V and J are TRBV10-3 and TRBJ1-2, with a tentative D call TRBD1 (5 bases). The V and J ends lost 0 bases and 4 bases respectively, with 15 bases between them. CDR1 is ENHRY and CDR2 is SYGVKD in the germline V gene. The CDR3 is 16 amino acids. The CDR3 protein is CAISESDGGGSYGYTF. Here the CDR3 DNA reads TGTGCCATCAGTGAGTCGGACGGGGGAGGCTCCTATGGCTACACCTTC.

The gene calls are TRBV20-1 and TRBJ2-1; D unresolved. The V gene lost 6 bases and the J gene lost 0 bases, with 15 bases spanning the gap. Looked up from germline, CDR1 is DFQATT and CDR2 is SNEGSKA (reference sequence). CDR3 length: 15 residues. CDR3 DNA sequence: TGCAGTGCCACGGGTGGGCTGAGCTCCTACAATGAGCAGTTCTTC. This codes for CSATGGLSSYNEQFF.

V is TRBV7-9 and J is TRBJ2-3; D gene ambiguous. V lost 3 bases and J lost 1, with 11 bases in between. The germline gives CDR1 SEHNR, CDR2 FQNEAQ (reference sequence). The CDR3 runs 15 residues. The CDR3 loop reads CASSFGKMGTDTQYF. CDR3 DNA sequence: TGTGCCAGCAGCTTTGGAAAGATGGGCACAGATACGCAGTATTTT.

The chain combines TRBV28 with TRBJ1-5, with D uncertain. Germline CDR1 and CDR2: MDHEN and SYDVKM. There are 14 residues in the CDR3. V lost 3 bases and J lost 6, with 12 bases in between. CDR3: CASSFALHGQPQHF. CDR3 sequence (DNA): TGTGCCAGCAGTTTCGCCCTACACGGTCAGCCCCAGCATTTT.

This chain uses TRBV12-3 or TRBV12-4 with TRBJ2-5, with TRBD2 identical over 10 bases. This CDR3 has 16 amino acids. V was clipped by 5 bases and J by 4 bases; unmatched bases: 10. The chain's CDR3 is CASSPSGRAYRETQYF. CDR3 nucleotides: TGTGCCAGCAGTCCCAGCGGGAGGGCCTATAGAGAGACCCAGTACTTC.

CDR3 region: CASALAGGPDTQYF. In nucleotides, the CDR3 is TGCGCCAGCGCCTTAGCGGGAGGGCCAGATACGCAGTATTTT. The rearrangement uses TRBV5-1 and TRBJ2-3; 11 bases map to TRBD2. CDR1 and CDR2 from the germline V gene are SGHRS and YFSETQ. The trim removed 7 bases at V and 4 bases at J, leaving 5 bases unmatched. This CDR3 has 14 amino acids. Filled out from reference TRBV5-1 and TRBJ2-3, the complete variable domain reads KAGVTQTPRYLIKTRGQQVTLSCSPISGHRSVSWYQQTPGQGLQFLFEYFSETQRNKGNFPGRFSGRQFSNSRSEMNVSTLELGDSALYLCASALAGGPDTQYFGPGTRLTVL.

This chain links TRBV29-1 with TRBJ2-4, with D possibly matching TRBD1 (6 bases). The end of the DNA fits TRBJ2-7 better, so the J call may be wrong. The CDR3 is 15 residues long. CDR1 is SQVTM and CDR2 is ANQGSEA in the germline V gene. The CDR3 spells CSVESNRDDGYEQYF. The CDR3 DNA sequence: TGCAGCGTTGAATCTAACAGGGACGATGGGTACGAGCAGTACTTC.

V and J are TRBV12-3 or TRBV12-4 and TRBJ1-5; no clear D. V was pared by 3 bases and J by 7 bases, with 10 bases between. The CDR3 covers 13 residues. The CDR3 DNA reads TGTGCCAGCAGTTTCTCGAACGCCCAGCCCCAGCATTTT. This gives the protein CASSFSNAQPQHF.

This chain links TRBV11-2 with TRBJ2-3; D is unresolved. CDR1 is SGHAT and CDR2 is FQNNGV in the germline V gene. V was cut by 4 bases and J by 6 bases, with 14 bases left in between. The length of the CDR3 is 14 residues. CDR3: CASSSSTWADTQYF. The CDR3 DNA follows: TGTGCCAGCAGCTCCTCGACTTGGGCGGATACGCAGTATTTT.